These 31 T cell receptor beta chains share one sample of origin, sequenced in a study of T cell responses to AZD1222 COVID-19 vaccine. Data came from immunoSEQ multiplex PCR; TCRdb stores just in-frame clones and leaves some out. The sample records about 120,000 clones, 70% to 90% being singletons. The sequencing here drew on peripheral blood, taken on day 0 of AZD1222 vaccination. These TCRs come from an adult in good health.

As DNA, the CDR3 is TGTGCCAGCCGACAGCCTAATAATTCACCCCTCCACTTT. Protein sequence: CASRQPNNSPLHF. The V call is TRBV12-3 or TRBV12-4, the J call TRBJ1-6, with D perhaps matching TRBD1 (5 bases). This CDR3 is built from 13 residues. Trimming pared 8 bases from V and 5 bases from J, leaving 10 bases between.

This sequence joins TRBV3-1 (or the pseudogene TRBV3-2) and TRBJ1-2; no definite D call. V was trimmed by 0 bases and J by 4 bases, leaving 12 bases between them. The CDR3 covers 15 residues. Per germline, CDR1 LGHDT and CDR2 YNNKEL (reference sequence). This chain's CDR3 is CASSQDYKGTYGYTF. CDR3 DNA: TGTGCCAGCAGCCAAGATTATAAGGGAACCTATGGCTACACCTTC.

V and J are TRBV4-2 and TRBJ1-5; D remains ambiguous. With 1 base removed from V and 2 bases from J, the gap between germline ends came to 9 bases. The CDR3 extends over 15 amino acids. Germline V gives CDR1 LGHNA, CDR2 YNFKEQ. CDR3: CASSQGRSGNQPQHF. For the CDR3, the DNA is TGTGCCAGCAGCCAAGGGAGGTCAGGCAATCAGCCCCAGCATTTT.

The gene calls are TRBV18 and TRBJ1-2, with D maybe TRBD1 (5 bases). Germline-derived CDR1 and CDR2 are KGHSH and LQKENI. Trimming took off 6 bases at V and 1 base at J, with 12 bases between the two ends. The CDR3 totals 14 residues. The CDR3 DNA follows: TGTGCCAGCTCCCCCGAGGGGTTTAACTATGGCTACACCTTC. Translating gives CASSPEGFNYGYTF.

This clone was detected once. The chain uses TRBV12-3 or TRBV12-4 and TRBJ1-4; no definite D call. Trimming pared 6 bases from V and 4 bases from J, leaving 3 bases between. This CDR3 region has 11 residues. CDR3 sequence: CASRINEKLFF. The CDR3 DNA reads as TGTGCCAGCAGAATTAATGAAAAACTGTTTTTT.

V gene TRBV11-2 combines with J gene TRBJ2-3; D perhaps matches TRBD1 (5 bases). CDR1 and CDR2 from the germline V gene are SGHAT and FQNNGV. The CDR3 length is 16 residues. Between the trimmed V and J ends, which lost 1 base and 1 base, there was a span of 12 bases. Here the CDR3 DNA reads TGTGCCAGCAGCTTAGTAGGCAAAGGGGGCACAGATACGCAGTATTTT. It codes for CASSLVGKGGTDTQYF.

The chain recombines TRBV18 with TRBJ1-3, with 9 bases matching TRBD1. V gave up 11 bases and J gave up 0 bases; unmatched junction bases: 2. Per the germline V gene, CDR1 is KGHSH and CDR2 is LQKENI. This CDR3 has 13 amino acids. The CDR3 protein is CASGQGSGNTIYF. The CDR3 DNA reads TGTGCCTCGGGACAGGGCTCTGGAAACACCATATATTTT.

This rearrangement joins TRBV2 to TRBJ1-1; D is ambiguous. Germline CDR1 SNHLY, CDR2 FYNNEI. This CDR3 has 11 residues. V was clipped by 5 bases and J by 10 bases, with 11 bases between them. CDR3 DNA sequence: TGTGCCAGCAGTCTAACAGCTGGAGCTTTCTTT. It yields the protein CASSLTAGAFF.

This sequence joins TRBV20-1 and TRBJ1-5; no definite D call. The CDR3 spans 14 residues. Germline loops: CDR1 DFQATT, CDR2 SNEGSKA (reference sequence). V was trimmed by 3 bases and J by 2 bases, leaving 11 bases between them. CDR3 loop: CSASLGYGNQPQHF. The CDR3 region has the DNA TGCAGTGCTAGTCTCGGTTACGGCAATCAGCCCCAGCATTTT.

The chain joins TRBV7-2 to TRBJ2-7, with TRBD1 matching over 10 bases. Losses at the gene ends were 5 bases for V and 3 bases for J; bases not matched to a gene: 7. The CDR3 covers 15 residues. The germline V gene has CDR1 SGHTA and CDR2 FQGNSA. The CDR3 coding sequence is TGTGCCAGCAGCGTAGACAGGGGGCGCATCTACGAGCAGTACTTC. This gives the protein CASSVDRGRIYEQYF.

The gene calls are TRBV5-1 and TRBJ2-7; TRBD1 is a possible D gene (6 bases). Trimming shortened V by 1 base and J by 5 bases, and 10 bases separated the two germline ends. The V gene's germline CDR1 is SGHRS and CDR2 YFSETQ. The CDR3 contains 13 residues. The DNA for the CDR3 is TGCGCCAGCAGCTTGACAGGGAAGAACGAGCAGTACTTC. Amino acid sequence: CASSLTGKNEQYF.

The V gene is TRBV7-8, the J gene TRBJ1-2, with a possible D match to TRBD1 (6 bases). V gave up 5 bases and J gave up 8 bases, with 24 bases separating them. CDR1 is SGHVS, CDR2 FQNEAQ, per germline. The CDR3 has 16 residues. The CDR3 coding sequence is TGTGCCAGCAGCGCCGCGGACCTTACAGGGCTAGGAGGCTACACCTTC. This gives the protein CASSAADLTGLGGYTF.

CDR3 region: CASLQGREGELFF. CDR3 nucleotides: TGTGCCAGCCTACAGGGACGGGAAGGAGAGCTGTTTTTT. The V gene is TRBV12-3 or TRBV12-4, the J gene TRBJ2-2; weak D call: TRBD1 (6 bases). The CDR3 length is 13 residues. V was trimmed by 8 bases and J by 11 bases, leaving 18 bases between them.

This clone appeared a single time. The rearrangement links TRBV7-9 to TRBJ2-3; a weak D match, TRBD2 (5 bases). Deletions cut 4 bases from V and 1 base from J, with 9 bases between. The CDR3 extends over 14 amino acids. Germline lookup yields CDR1 SEHNR and CDR2 FQNEAQ (reference sequence). In DNA form, the CDR3 reads TGTGCCAGCAGCTATTTTAGCGGCACAGATACGCAGTATTTT. Its protein product is CASSYFSGTDTQYF. The entire variable domain, with the rest obtained from reference TRBV7-9 and TRBJ2-3, is as follows: DTGVSQNPRHKITKRGQNVTFRCDPISEHNRLYWYRQTLGQGPEFLTYFQNEAQLEKSRLLSDRFSAERPKGSFSTLEIQRTEQGDSAMYLCASSYFSGTDTQYFGPGTRLTVL.

The gene calls are TRBV5-1 and TRBJ2-1; 10 positions match TRBD2. The germline V gene encodes CDR1 SGHRS and CDR2 YFSETQ. This CDR3 is built from 19 residues. V lost 3 bases to trimming and J lost 0 bases; unmatched junction nucleotides: 12. CDR3 nucleotides: TGCGCCAGCAGCTCAGCGGGAGGGAATTTCCGAAGCTCCTACAATGAGCAGTTCTTC. Translating it yields CASSSAGGNFRSSYNEQFF.

The chain joins TRBV19 to TRBJ1-1; unclear D gene. Germline CDR1 reads LNHDA; CDR2 reads SQIVND (reference sequence). Trimming took 3 bases from V and 2 from J, leaving 10 bases between them. The CDR3 extends over 14 amino acids. CDR3 amino acids: CASSILAANTEAFF. The CDR3 coding sequence is TGTGCCAGTAGTATCCTAGCGGCTAACACTGAAGCTTTCTTT.

The chain couples TRBV9 to TRBJ2-1, with TRBD1 matching 9 bases. V gave up 4 bases and J gave up 7 bases; unmatched junction bases: 9. This CDR3 is built from 15 residues. Germline-derived CDR1 and CDR2 are SGDLS and YYNGEE. CDR3 nucleotides: TGTGCCAGCAGCTTGGGGGGACAGGGTTGGAATGAGCAGTTCTTC. Its translation: CASSLGGQGWNEQFF.

This clone was picked up one time. The CDR3 sequence: CASSQDFMEGTYSGNTIYF. Here the CDR3 DNA reads TGTGCCAGCAGCCAAGATTTTATGGAGGGAACCTACTCTGGAAACACCATATATTTT. The V call is TRBV3-1 (or the pseudogene TRBV3-2), the J call TRBJ1-3; no reliable D call. The CDR3 totals 19 residues. The V end was cut by 0 bases, the J end by 0 bases, with 18 bases between. Germline CDR1 reads LGHDT; CDR2 reads YNNKEL (reference sequence).

The chain is built from TRBV29-1 and TRBJ2-2, with TRBD1 identical over 8 bases. V gave up 4 bases and J gave up 4 bases; unmatched junction bases: 2. Per germline, CDR1 SQVTM and CDR2 ANQGSEA. The CDR3 spans 13 residues. CDR3 amino acids: CSVGTGSTGELFF. In DNA, the CDR3 is TGCAGCGTTGGGACAGGGAGCACCGGGGAGCTGTTTTTT.

J is TRBJ2-2 and V is TRBV5-1; D uncertain. The germline V gene encodes CDR1 SGHRS and CDR2 YFSETQ. V was pared by 0 bases and J by 5 bases, with 8 bases between. The CDR3 runs to 14 residues. This CDR3 reads CASSLGRETGELFF. DNA of the CDR3: TGCGCCAGCAGCTTGGGTAGGGAAACCGGGGAGCTGTTTTTT.

V usage is TRBV27 and J usage is TRBJ1-6; TRBD1 aligns across 8 bases. Losses at the gene ends were 5 bases for V and 10 bases for J; bases not matched to a gene: 13. The CDR3 runs 16 residues. Looked up from germline, CDR1 is MNHEY and CDR2 is SMNVEV (reference sequence). The CDR3 nucleotides are TGTGCCAGCAGTCCACACTCACAGGGGGATTGGTCACCCCTCCACTTT. It codes for CASSPHSQGDWSPLHF.

The chain joins TRBV9 to TRBJ1-5; 7 nucleotides agree with TRBD1. V was clipped by 4 bases and J by 6 bases; unmatched bases: 7. The CDR3 runs 14 residues. CDR1 is SGDLS and CDR2 is YYNGEE in the germline V gene. CDR3 in amino acids: CASSPTGLGQPQHF. CDR3 coding DNA: TGTGCCAGCAGCCCGACAGGGCTGGGTCAGCCCCAGCATTTT.

The chain links TRBV10-3 to TRBJ1-2, with D perhaps matching TRBD1 (6 bases). CDR1 and CDR2 from the germline V gene are ENHRY and SYGVKD. This CDR3 has 13 residues. Trimming cost V 1 base and J 8 bases, with 11 bases left between them. The CDR3: CAISELPGVGYTF. As DNA, the CDR3 is TGTGCCATCAGTGAGTTACCAGGGGTGGGCTACACCTTC.

This chain joins TRBV2 and TRBJ1-3, with no clear D. CDR1 SNHLY and CDR2 FYNNEI come from the germline V gene. V was trimmed by 3 bases and J by 1 base, leaving 4 bases between them. The length of the CDR3 is 13 residues. CDR3 DNA: TGTGCCAGCAGTGATGAGTCTGGAAACACCATATATTTT. Translating it yields CASSDESGNTIYF.

This clone has more than one count but fewer than ten. The V call is TRBV24-1, the J call TRBJ2-7, with a tentative D call TRBD1 (6 bases). With 3 bases removed from V and 2 bases from J, the gap between germline ends came to 13 bases. The CDR3 consists of 15 residues. Germline CDR1 reads KGHDR; CDR2 reads SFDVKD. The CDR3, as DNA: TGTGCCACCAGTGATCCCCGACAGGACCCCTACGAGCAGTACTTC. Translating it yields CATSDPRQDPYEQYF.

V is TRBV7-2 and J is TRBJ2-7; D is unresolved. CDR1 and CDR2 (germline): SGHTA, FQGNSA. The CDR3 contains 14 residues. The V and J ends lost 0 bases and 4 bases respectively, with 10 bases between them. The CDR3 sequence is CASSLARQSYEQYF. The CDR3 bases are TGTGCCAGCAGCTTAGCGAGGCAGAGTTACGAGCAGTACTTC.

This clone has only one observation. This chain uses TRBV11-3 with TRBJ2-1, with a possible D match to TRBD2 (6 bases). The CDR3 loop spans 15 amino acids. Germline V gene sequence: CDR1 SGHNT, CDR2 YENEEA. The V end lost 4 bases, the J end lost 4 bases, and 14 bases lay between the germline ends. The CDR3 sequence is CASSYPGLRYNEQFF. The CDR3 nucleotides are TGTGCCAGCAGCTACCCGGGACTTCGGTACAATGAGCAGTTCTTC.

The gene calls are TRBV28 and TRBJ1-2; D is possibly TRBD1 (6 bases). The ends were cut back, 3 bases at V and 8 bases at J, with 13 bases in the middle. This CDR3 spans 13 amino acids. In germline, CDR1 is MDHEN, CDR2 SYDVKM. The CDR3: CASSFPGASGYTF. In nucleotides, the CDR3 is TGTGCCAGCAGTTTTCCGGGGGCGAGCGGCTACACCTTC.

The rearrangement uses TRBV2 and TRBJ1-3; tentative D call: TRBD1 (5 bases). The CDR3 sequence is 17 residues long. V lost 1 base and J 0 bases, leaving 13 bases between the germline ends. Germline lookup yields CDR1 SNHLY and CDR2 FYNNEI. In DNA, the CDR3 is TGTGCCAGCAGTGAAGGTTACAGGCCTTCCTCTGGAAACACCATATATTTT. This sequence encodes CASSEGYRPSSGNTIYF. The full variable domain, its missing parts supplied by reference TRBV2 and TRBJ1-3, is EPEVTQTPSHQVTQMGQEVILRCVPISNHLYFYWYRQILGQKVEFLVSFYNNEISEKSEIFDDQFSVERPDGSNFTLKIRSTKLEDSAMYFCASSEGYRPSSGNTIYFGEGSWLTVV.

The J gene is TRBJ1-1, the V gene TRBV21-1. TRBV21-1 is labeled a pseudogene. There are 14 residues in the CDR3. This chain's CDR3 is CASSKGQGGTEAFF. The CDR3 DNA reads TGTGCCAGCAGCAAAGGGCAGGGAGGCACTGAAGCTTTCTTT.

The V and J genes are TRBV30 and TRBJ1-6; D is ambiguous. Germline V gene lookup returns CDR1 GTSNPN and CDR2 SVGIG (reference sequence). The CDR3 has 15 amino acids. The V end lost 1 base, the J end lost 0 bases, and 7 bases lay between the germline ends. CDR3 sequence (DNA): TGTGCCTGGAGTGGGCCGGCCTCCTATAATTCACCCCTCCACTTT. This gives the protein CAWSGPASYNSPLHF.